This T cell receptor (beta chain) is from a study of blood T cells in healthy people across ages. No fewer than 6 micrograms of total RNA were isolated from every sample. The CDR3 is 11 residues long. The germline V gene encodes CDR1 SQVTM and CDR2 ANQGSEA. Primed by a sample-barcoded 5' primer and a J-beta primer mix, a second PCR proceeded for 7 to 11 cycles. MiXCR, applied by TCRdb to the 5' RACE reads, yields one record per CDR3 protein. The table includes about 1.4 million distinct CDR3 sequences, approximately 60% detected once. This sequence joins TRBV29-1 and TRBJ2-5, with no clear D. The J call may be wrong; the DNA end is better matched by TRBJ2-7. The origin of this receptor is a man aged 18 to 29 in good health. The sample was blood. The CDR3 loop reads CSVTADYEQYF. CDR3 nucleotides: TGCAGCGTGACCGCAGACTACGAGCAGTACTTC.